The 23 T cell receptor beta chains below were found in one sample sequenced in a study of cytomegalovirus exposure and HLA in healthy donors. Vbeta (60) and Jbeta (13) primers were used in the PCR. TCRdb's table, derived via immunoSEQ multiplex PCR, lists solely in-frame clones and lacks some. The data show about 120,000 clones, roughly 80% seen once. The sequencing sample was made of PBMCs. These receptors were collected from a man in his thirties or forties in good health and CMV-seronegative.

The V call is TRBV5-4, the J call TRBJ1-2; D unresolved. Germline V CDR1 and CDR2: SGHNT, YYREEE (reference sequence). The V end was cut by 0 bases, the J end by 4 bases, with 10 bases between. This CDR3 comprises 14 residues. The CDR3 protein is CASSLDRGTYGYTF. The CDR3 nucleotides read TGTGCCAGCAGCTTGGATCGGGGAACCTATGGCTACACCTTC.

The CDR3 loop is CASSPRQGLEKLFF. CDR3 sequence (DNA): TGCGCCAGCAGCCCTAGGCAGGGGTTAGAAAAACTGTTTTTT. The chain carries TRBV5-1 and TRBJ1-4, with a tentative D call TRBD1 (6 bases). V lost 4 bases to trimming and J lost 8 bases, with 15 bases between them. This CDR3 comprises 14 residues. Looked up from germline, CDR1 is SGHRS and CDR2 is YFSETQ. Combining the CDR3 with reference TRBV5-1 and TRBJ1-4 gives the whole variable domain KAGVTQTPRYLIKTRGQQVTLSCSPISGHRSVSWYQQTPGQGLQFLFEYFSETQRNKGNFPGRFSGRQFSNSRSEMNVSTLELGDSALYLCASSPRQGLEKLFFGSGTQLSVL.

The chain combines TRBV4-3 with TRBJ2-7, with D perhaps matching TRBD2 (6 bases). This CDR3 contains 14 residues. Trimming took 5 bases from V and 5 from J, leaving 16 bases between them. The germline gives CDR1 LGHNA, CDR2 YSLEER. CDR3 sequence reads: CASSTEEGEDEQYF. The CDR3 nucleotides are TGCGCCAGCAGCACCGAGGAGGGCGAGGACGAGCAGTACTTC.

This clone occurred a few times. V usage is TRBV4-2 and J usage is TRBJ2-1; 11 bases line up with TRBD2. Germline V gene data show CDR1 as LGHNA and CDR2 as YNFKEQ. This CDR3 spans 16 amino acids. After removal of 0 bases from V and 8 bases from J, the junction contained 6 bases not matched to a gene. CDR3: CASSQEGTSGVDEQFF. The CDR3 nucleotides read TGTGCCAGCAGCCAAGAGGGGACTAGCGGTGTCGATGAGCAGTTCTTC.

The chain's CDR3 is CASSLEGGGGRDEQFF. The CDR3 DNA follows: TGTGCCAGCAGCTTAGAGGGGGGAGGGGGACGTGATGAGCAGTTCTTC. The chain employs TRBV13 and TRBJ2-1, with a possible D match to TRBD2 (7 bases). The germline CDR1 and CDR2 sequences are PRHDT and FYEKMQ (reference sequence). V lost 1 base and J lost 8, with 18 bases in between. This CDR3 is 16 amino acids long.

The chain carries TRBV5-1 and TRBJ2-3; TRBD2 agrees at 7 bases. V lost 2 bases, J lost 0 bases, and 3 bases stayed unmatched. Germline lookup yields CDR1 SGHRS and CDR2 YFSETQ. The CDR3 has 15 residues. DNA of the CDR3: TGCGCCAGCAGCTTCCGGGGGGAGAGCACAGATACGCAGTATTTT. It encodes CASSFRGESTDTQYF.

This clone has just a few counts. The gene calls are TRBV4-2 and TRBJ2-1; 11 bases are a match to TRBD2. The junction had 11 bases not matched to a gene; V was cut back by 2 bases and J by 5 bases. This CDR3 is built from 18 residues. Per germline, CDR1 LGHNA and CDR2 YNFKEQ. The CDR3 sequence is CASSQLLGSGGADNEQFF. CDR3 nucleotide sequence: TGTGCCAGCAGCCAACTATTGGGTAGCGGGGGGGCAGACAATGAGCAGTTCTTC.

The CDR3 spells CASSLDWNGELFF. CDR3 DNA sequence: TGTGCCAGCAGCCTGGACTGGAACGGGGAGCTGTTTTTT. The V gene is TRBV9, the J gene TRBJ2-2; D may be TRBD2 (5 bases). Trimming took 4 bases from V and 7 from J, leaving 11 bases between them. This CDR3 contains 13 residues. Germline CDR1 reads SGDLS; CDR2 reads YYNGEE.

The gene calls are TRBV11-3 and TRBJ2-5; the match to TRBD1 covers 9 bases. The CDR3 is 15 amino acids. Germline CDR1 SGHNT, CDR2 YENEEA. V shed 5 bases, J shed 4 bases, and the junction held 8 bases outside the gene matches. The CDR3 nucleotides read TGTGCCAGCAGCCCGGGACAGGGTGAGAGAGAGACCCAGTACTTC. Translated: CASSPGQGERETQYF.

V usage is TRBV7-7 and J usage is TRBJ1-4; D is ambiguous. Per germline, CDR1 SSHAT and CDR2 FNYEAQ (reference sequence). The V end lost 2 bases, the J end lost 10 bases, and 11 bases lay between the germline ends. CDR3 size: 13 residues. The DNA for the CDR3 is TGTGCCAGCAGCTTATCTAACACGGGAAAACTGTTTTTT. As protein: CASSLSNTGKLFF.

The CDR3: CASSSSGGKIHEQYF. Here the CDR3 DNA reads TGTGCCAGCAGCTCTTCCGGGGGGAAGATCCACGAGCAGTACTTC. The genes are TRBV27 and TRBJ2-7; 7 bases agree with TRBD2. J gave up 5 bases and V 6 bases, and 13 bases lay outside the gene matches. This CDR3 is 15 amino acids long. CDR1 is MNHEY, CDR2 SMNVEV, per germline (reference sequence).

The V and J genes are TRBV7-9 and TRBJ2-2, with D perhaps matching TRBD2 (6 bases). Trimming stripped 3 bases from V and 3 bases from J, with 11 bases between. Germline V gene data show CDR1 as SEHNR and CDR2 as FQNEAQ (reference sequence). This CDR3 comprises 15 residues. CDR3 sequence: CASSFWSGDTGELFF. CDR3 nucleotide sequence: TGTGCCAGCAGCTTTTGGTCGGGGGACACCGGGGAGCTGTTTTTT. The full variable domain, in which reference TRBV7-9 and TRBJ2-2 provide the parts outside the CDR3, is DTGVSQNPRHKITKRGQNVTFRCDPISEHNRLYWYRQTLGQGPEFLTYFQNEAQLEKSRLLSDRFSAERPKGSFSTLEIQRTEQGDSAMYLCASSFWSGDTGELFFGEGSRLTVL.

The rearrangement joins TRBV19 to TRBJ1-1; D ambiguous. The ends were cut back, 1 base at V and 2 bases at J, with 11 bases in the middle. Germline V gene data show CDR1 as LNHDA and CDR2 as SQIVND (reference sequence). The CDR3 runs to 15 residues. The CDR3 protein is CASSIGRTVNTEAFF. Written as DNA, the CDR3 is TGTGCCAGTAGTATAGGACGAACAGTAAACACTGAAGCTTTCTTT.

V usage is TRBV29-1 and J usage is TRBJ2-2; perhaps TRBD1 as D (5 bases). Per the germline V gene, CDR1 is SQVTM and CDR2 is ANQGSEA. V lost 6 bases and J 1 base, leaving 9 bases between the germline ends. This CDR3 has 13 amino acids. The CDR3 is CSVHTGNTGELFF. CDR3 DNA sequence: TGCAGCGTCCACACAGGGAACACCGGGGAGCTGTTTTTT.

This clone has more than one count but fewer than ten. The chain has TRBV5-4 and TRBJ2-3, with TRBD2 matching 13 bases. Germline-derived CDR1 and CDR2 are SGHNT and YYREEE (reference sequence). The V segment lost 4 bases and the J segment 3 bases; nucleotides outside the gene matches: 11. The CDR3 sequence is 18 residues long. CDR3 sequence (DNA): TGTGCCAGCAGCGGCCCAATGACTAGCGGGGGGCGGACAGATACGCAGTATTTT. Its translation is CASSGPMTSGGRTDTQYF.

The chain employs TRBV23-1 and TRBJ2-1; 7 nucleotides match TRBD1. TRBV23-1 is labeled an ORF, and its function is uncertain. V dropped 4 bases and J dropped 2; count of bases not matched to a gene: 2. The CDR3 is made up of 14 amino acids. DNA for the CDR3: TGCGCCAGCAGTCTCGGACAGGCCTACAATGAGCAGTTCTTC. It encodes CASSLGQAYNEQFF.

The count of this clone is one. This chain joins TRBV5-1 and TRBJ1-2; possible D gene TRBD1, 6 bases. Germline V gene data show CDR1 as SGHRS and CDR2 as YFSETQ. The CDR3 consists of 14 residues. V lost 0 bases and J lost 2, with 8 bases in between. The CDR3, as DNA: TGCGCCAGCAGCTTGGCTACAGGGAACTATGGCTACACCTTC. This codes for CASSLATGNYGYTF.

The V gene is TRBV10-3, the J gene TRBJ2-3, with 12 bases aligning to TRBD1. Germline V gives CDR1 ENHRY, CDR2 SYGVKD. The CDR3 runs 16 residues. V was pared by 7 bases and J by 3 bases, with 8 bases of the junction left unmatched. The CDR3 sequence is CAITPGQGAWTDTQYF. CDR3 in DNA: TGTGCCATCACCCCGGGACAGGGGGCTTGGACAGATACGCAGTATTTT.

The CDR3 region has the DNA TGTGCCAGCAGTTTGATAATGAGATCCAATCAGCCCCAGCATTTT. Translation gives CASSLIMRSNQPQHF. This chain joins TRBV28 and TRBJ1-5, with D uncertain. CDR1 is MDHEN and CDR2 is SYDVKM in the germline V gene. This CDR3 has 15 residues. V lost 3 bases and J lost 3, with 12 bases in between. Complete variable domain (other parts from reference TRBV28 and TRBJ1-5): DVKVTQSSRYLVKRTGEKVFLECVQDMDHENMFWYRQDPGLGLRLIYFSYDVKMKEKGDIPEGYSVSREKKERFSLILESASTNQTSMYLCASSLIMRSNQPQHFGDGTRLSIL.

This clone was counted between two and nine times. The chain couples TRBV7-2 to TRBJ1-5; D is undetermined. From germline, CDR1 is SGHTA and CDR2 FQGNSA. This CDR3 contains 12 residues. The V and J ends lost 1 base and 9 bases respectively, with 7 bases between them. For the CDR3, the DNA is TGTGCCAGCAGCTTAGTTGGCCGGCCCCAGCATTTT. It codes for CASSLVGRPQHF.

The sample holds one count of this clone. The V call is TRBV9, the J call TRBJ1-2; weak D call: TRBD1 (6 bases). Trimming pared 3 bases from V and 0 bases from J, leaving 12 bases between. Germline V lookup: CDR1 SGDLS, CDR2 YYNGEE. The CDR3 runs to 15 residues. The CDR3, as DNA: TGTGCCAGCAGCGCGTACAGGGCGGCTAACTATGGCTACACCTTC. It encodes CASSAYRAANYGYTF.

This clone has only a few counts. The chain uses TRBV5-4 and TRBJ1-1; 7 nucleotides align to TRBD1. The CDR3 is 15 residues long. V was pared by 4 bases and J by 5 bases, with 11 bases of the junction left unmatched. Per germline, CDR1 SGHNT and CDR2 YYREEE (reference sequence). The DNA of the CDR3 is TGTGCCAGCAGCCTTCGGACAGGTGGTGGAACTGAAGCTTTCTTT. It specifies CASSLRTGGGTEAFF.

This chain joins TRBV15 and TRBJ1-5, with 9 nucleotides matching TRBD1. CDR3 length equals 16 residues. Germline values: CDR1 LNHNV, CDR2 YYDKDF (reference sequence). V trimming: 1 base; J trimming: 1 base; junction bases outside the gene matches: 2. CDR3 in amino acids: CATSRGDRESNQPQHF. CDR3 DNA: TGTGCCACCAGCAGAGGGGACAGGGAGAGCAATCAGCCCCAGCATTTT.